This is a list of T cell receptor beta chains from one sample in a study of OX40 agonist ivuxolimab in advanced cancers. The repertoire was sequenced with immunoSEQ multiplex PCR; TCRdb's copy has only in-frame clones and lacks some. The sample consists of some 46,000 clones, approximately 90% of them appearing once. Sequencing used CD4+ or CD8+ T cells sorted from blood, obtained in a trial of the OX40 agonist ivuxolimab. The receptors were gathered from an adult with an advanced solid tumor such as melanoma, head and neck, liver or kidney cancer. The CDR3 runs from the conserved cysteine through the conserved F or W. The D gene is left open where the match is weak. Some rows have no size entry. The others give once, few or many, or a class for an expanded clone.

V,J,size,D,CDR3,DNA
TRBV5-1,TRBJ1-5,NA,NA,CASSLDGNQPQHF,TGCGCCAGCAGCTTGGACGGGAATCAGCCCCAGCATTTT
TRBV7-3,TRBJ2-3,NA,NA,CASSSQGTSADTQYF,TGTGCCAGCAGCTCTCAGGGGACTTCCGCAGATACGCAGTATTTT
TRBV6-4,TRBJ2-3,NA,TRBD2,CASSDRGQRTSGRTTSYRDTQYF,TGTGCCAGCAGTGACCGGGGACAGCGGACTAGCGGGAGGACCACGTCGTACCGAGATACGCAGTATTTT
TRBV6-5,TRBJ2-6,NA,NA,CASSYFQGPGANVLTF,TGTGCCAGCAGTTACTTTCAGGGGCCTGGGGCCAACGTCCTGACTTTC
TRBV7-2,TRBJ2-3,NA,NA,CASSLVAGNTDTQYF,TGTGCCAGCAGCTTAGTTGCGGGAAACACAGATACGCAGTATTTT
TRBV28,TRBJ2-7,NA,NA,CASSARERGYEQYF,TGTGCCAGCAGTGCCCGAGAGAGGGGGTACGAGCAGTACTTC
TRBV7-2,TRBJ2-1,NA,NA,CASSTNGKQSYNEQFF,TGTGCCAGCAGCACCAATGGGAAACAATCCTACAATGAGCAGTTCTTC
TRBV5-4,TRBJ1-2,NA,NA,CASSLGLGLGGYTF,TGTGCCAGCAGCTTGGGGCTAGGGTTGGGCGGCTACACCTTC
TRBV18,TRBJ2-3,NA,NA,CASSPIPVTDTQYF,TGTGCCAGCTCACCGATACCAGTGACAGATACGCAGTATTTT
TRBV9,TRBJ2-3,NA,NA,CASSVVARPSPDTQYF,TGTGCCAGCAGCGTAGTGGCCAGGCCAAGTCCAGATACGCAGTATTTT
TRBV2,TRBJ1-1,NA,TRBD1,CASSPGTARTEAFF,TGTGCCAGCAGTCCCGGGACAGCCCGGACTGAAGCTTTCTTT
TRBV10-3,TRBJ1-1,few,NA,CAIGGGQNTEAFF,TGTGCCATCGGGGGAGGACAGAACACTGAAGCTTTCTTT
TRBV2,TRBJ1-5,NA,NA,CASSVRGSNQPQHF,TGTGCCAGCAGTGTACGAGGGTCTAATCAGCCCCAGCATTTT
TRBV9,TRBJ2-5,NA,NA,CASSAGGGGLGTQYF,TGTGCCAGCAGCGCCGGGGGCGGGGGTTTGGGGACCCAGTACTTC
TRBV20-1,TRBJ2-7,NA,NA,CSASYYEQYF,TGCAGTGCTAGCTACTACGAGCAGTACTTC
TRBV15,TRBJ1-2,NA,TRBD1,CASRGTGYTGRYGYTF,TGTGCCTCTAGAGGGACAGGGTATACTGGCCGCTATGGCTACACCTTC
TRBV18,TRBJ2-2,NA,TRBD1,CASSPRQGPNTGELFF,TGTGCCAGCTCACCGAGACAGGGGCCGAACACCGGGGAGCTGTTTTTT
TRBV4-1,TRBJ2-3,NA,NA,CASSQVFEGSPTQYF,TGCGCCAGCAGCCAAGTTTTTGAGGGTAGCCCCACGCAGTATTTT
TRBV19,TRBJ1-4,once,NA,CASSITGLGEKLFF,TGTGCCAGTAGTATCACCGGGTTAGGTGAAAAACTGTTTTTT
TRBV27,TRBJ2-3,NA,TRBD2,CASSLYPLSAGGRVTDTQYF,TGTGCCAGCAGTTTATACCCCCTATCGGCAGGCGGGAGAGTCACAGATACGCAGTATTTT
TRBV5-4,TRBJ2-1,few,NA,CASSLVNPREQFF,TGTGCCAGCAGCTTGGTGAACCCCAGGGAGCAGTTCTTC
TRBV18,TRBJ1-5,few,NA,CASSPQGGVVQPQHF,TGTGCCAGCTCACCACAAGGAGGGGTAGTTCAGCCCCAGCATTTT
TRBV7-3,TRBJ2-2,NA,NA,CASSPAVNTGELFF,TGTGCCAGCAGCCCGGCCGTGAACACCGGGGAGCTGTTTTTT
TRBV4-1,TRBJ2-1,NA,NA,CASSQVLDEQFF,TGCGCCAGCAGCCAAGTTTTGGATGAGCAGTTCTTC
TRBV5-4,TRBJ1-1,NA,NA,CASRGISNTEAFF,TGTGCCAGCAGGGGCATCTCGAACACTGAAGCTTTCTTT
TRBV9,TRBJ2-2,NA,TRBD2,CASSLSGSPGELFF,TGTGCCAGCAGCCTTAGCGGGAGTCCCGGGGAGCTGTTTTTT
TRBV5-1,TRBJ1-1,NA,TRBD1,CASSSRTGLRPEAFF,TGCGCCAGCAGCTCAAGGACAGGGCTGAGGCCTGAAGCTTTCTTT
TRBV7-8,TRBJ2-7,NA,TRBD2,CASSLRGLAGVYEQYF,TGTGCCAGCAGCTTGCGGGGTCTAGCGGGAGTCTACGAGCAGTACTTC
TRBV5-6,TRBJ2-1,NA,TRBD2,CASSLATGTSGRAGQFF,TGTGCCAGCAGCTTGGCAACCGGGACTAGCGGGAGGGCCGGGCAGTTCTTC
TRBV2,TRBJ1-1,NA,TRBD1,CAIMTGISEAFF,TGTGCCATCATGACAGGGATCTCTGAAGCTTTCTTT
TRBV5-1,TRBJ2-5,NA,NA,CASSLEETQYF,TGCGCCAGCAGCTTAGAAGAGACCCAGTACTTC
TRBV6-1,TRBJ1-2,NA,NA,CASRSRRAANYGYTF,TGTGCCAGCAGATCCCGCAGGGCGGCTAACTATGGCTACACCTTC
TRBV11-1,TRBJ1-1,NA,TRBD1,CASSLAGTANTEAFF,TGTGCCAGCAGCTTAGCCGGGACAGCGAACACTGAAGCTTTCTTT
TRBV10-2,TRBJ2-7,NA,NA,CASSRTGLYEQYF,TGCGCCAGCAGTCGGACGGGGTTATACGAGCAGTACTTC
TRBV10-3,TRBJ2-7,NA,NA,CAISDHSYEQYF,TGTGCCATCAGTGATCATTCCTACGAGCAGTACTTC
TRBV30,TRBJ2-7,NA,NA,CAWTPDPYYEQYF,TGTGCCTGGACACCGGACCCTTACTACGAGCAGTACTTC
TRBV5-1,TRBJ2-7,NA,TRBD2,CASSLEVSGSSYEQYF,TGCGCCAGCAGCTTGGAGGTTAGCGGGAGTTCCTACGAGCAGTACTTC
TRBV7-6,TRBJ2-1,NA,TRBD2,CASSSTVAGGEQFF,TGTGCCAGCAGTTCAACTGTAGCGGGAGGGGAGCAGTTCTTC
TRBV5-1,TRBJ2-7,NA,TRBD2,CASSLGPGLVNYEQYF,TGCGCCAGCAGCTTGGGTCCCGGACTAGTCAACTACGAGCAGTACTTC
TRBV18,TRBJ1-2,NA,TRBD1,CASSRGQQSNYGYTF,TGTGCCAGCTCTAGGGGACAGCAAAGTAACTATGGCTACACCTTC
TRBV6-1,TRBJ1-5,NA,NA,CASSEVIGAGLNQPQHF,TGTGCCAGCAGTGAAGTAATAGGGGCAGGGCTCAATCAGCCCCAGCATTTT